This T cell receptor beta chain was sequenced during a study of blood T cell repertoires in COVID-19. Study-wide context: Among Cohort 3 donors, those recovered had two negative PCRs, clearance, or symptom resolution. Nucleic acid was either cDNA or gDNA, and it came from T cells, B-cell-depleted T cells, or PBMCs.

The germline V gene has CDR1 MGHDK and CDR2 SYGVNS. J gave up 9 bases and V 2 bases, and 3 bases lay outside the gene matches. CDR3 size: 14 residues. Participants, about 18 to 90 years old, spanned approximately 25 US areas. Participant reports of clinical history set cohort assignment. The repertoire was sequenced with immunoSEQ multiplex PCR; TCRdb's copy has only in-frame clones and lacks some. The sample lists 350,000 to 450,000 clones, roughly 86% occurring once. Input material: PBMCs or T cells enriched from blood (not recorded which). The chain joins TRBV25-1 to TRBJ1-6; 8 nucleotides match TRBD1. The source of this sequence is a man between 40 and 49 years old in a cohort exposed to, infected with or recovered from COVID-19 (not recorded which). The CDR3 here is CASSERQGSSPLHF. CDR3 nucleotide sequence: TGTGCCAGCAGTGAACGACAGGGGTCTTCACCCCTCCACTTT. Full variable domain (remainder filled in from reference TRBV25-1 and TRBJ1-6): EADIYQTPRYLVIGTGKKITLECSQTMGHDKMYWYQQDPGMELHLIHYSYGVNSTEKGDLSSESTVSRIRTEHFPLTLESARPSHTSQYLCASSERQGSSPLHFGNGTRLTVT.